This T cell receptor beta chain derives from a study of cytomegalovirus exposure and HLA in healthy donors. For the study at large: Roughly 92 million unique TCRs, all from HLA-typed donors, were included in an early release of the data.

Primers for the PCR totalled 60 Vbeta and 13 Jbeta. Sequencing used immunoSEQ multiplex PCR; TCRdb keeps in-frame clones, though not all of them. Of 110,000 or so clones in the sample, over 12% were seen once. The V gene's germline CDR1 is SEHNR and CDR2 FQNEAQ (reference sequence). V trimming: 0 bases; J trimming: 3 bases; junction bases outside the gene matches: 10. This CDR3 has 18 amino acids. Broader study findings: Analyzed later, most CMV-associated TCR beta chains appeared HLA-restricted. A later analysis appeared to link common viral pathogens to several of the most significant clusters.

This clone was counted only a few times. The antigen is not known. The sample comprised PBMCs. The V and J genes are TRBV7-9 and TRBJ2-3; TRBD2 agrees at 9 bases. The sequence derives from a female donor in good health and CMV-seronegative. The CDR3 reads CASSLAATGTSRTDTQYF. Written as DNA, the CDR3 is TGTGCCAGCAGCTTAGCGGCGACCGGGACTAGCAGAACAGATACGCAGTATTTT.